This record looks at one T cell receptor beta chain sequence and its context. RNA was extracted with the RNeasy kit, and a quantity of roughly 0.5 to 1 ug was reverse transcribed using random hexamers. TCRdb used MiXCR to reprocess the immunoSEQ multiplex PCR reads, holding one entry per CDR3 protein. The sample holds about 180,000 distinct CDR3 sequences, more than 90% seen once. This record comes from a study of CD8 T cells in Susac syndrome. Trimming removed 3 bases from V and 6 bases from J, with 16 bases in between. The CDR3 sequence is 14 residues long. CDR1 and CDR2 from the germline V gene are SGHRS and YFSETQ.

The TCR was taken from a human donor with multiple sclerosis. Sequenced sample: CD4+ T cells from PBMCs. The chain is built from TRBV5-1 and TRBJ2-7, with D perhaps given as TRBD1 or TRBD2 (6 bases each). The CDR3 sequence: CASSSTVQGGEQYF. CDR3 bases: TGCGCCAGCAGCTCGACTGTACAGGGAGGCGAGCAGTACTTC.